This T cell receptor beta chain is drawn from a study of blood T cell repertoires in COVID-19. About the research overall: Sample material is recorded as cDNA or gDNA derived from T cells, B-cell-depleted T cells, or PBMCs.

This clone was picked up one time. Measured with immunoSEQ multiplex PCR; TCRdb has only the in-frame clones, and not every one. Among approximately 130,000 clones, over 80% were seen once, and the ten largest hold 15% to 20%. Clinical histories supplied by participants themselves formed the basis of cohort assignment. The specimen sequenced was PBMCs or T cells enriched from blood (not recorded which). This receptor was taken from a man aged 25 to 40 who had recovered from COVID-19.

The CDR3 sequence: CASSPPDSDPSTNEKLFF. The CDR3 nucleotides read TGTGCCAGCAGCCCACCGGACAGCGACCCTTCAACTAATGAAAAACTGTTTTTT. The chain employs TRBV9 and TRBJ1-4; a weak D match, TRBD1 (6 bases). This CDR3 contains 18 residues. Germline CDR1 SGDLS, CDR2 YYNGEE. V dropped 4 bases and J dropped 0 bases, with 19 bases sitting between them.